The source of this T cell receptor beta chain is a study of shared clonotypes between healthy human individuals. Study findings and constraints: Naive CD4 clonotypes overlapped across several donors at around 4.8%. Rarefaction indicated that sorted-subset sequencing remained incomplete although depth was large.

The study separated CD4+ cells into CD45RA+ naive and CD45RA-negative memory subsets. As for this clone: The antigen remains unidentified.

Germline CDR1 is MNHEY and CDR2 is SVGAGI. V lost 4 bases to trimming and J lost 1 base; unmatched junction nucleotides: 0. This CDR3 spans 15 amino acids. Source study methods: Filtering differed since immunoSEQ provided only junctions, with no quality scores. The data were produced by immunoSEQ multiplex PCR, yet TCRdb's version contains in-frame clones alone and is incomplete. For V, J and clone size, that table is used; D and trimming come from the DNA. The profile shows roughly 2.4 million clones, more than 90% of them singletons. The material sequenced was naive CD4+ T cells sorted from blood. Subset described: CD45RA+ positively selected. V gene TRBV6-5 combines with J gene TRBJ2-2, with 10 positions matching TRBD1. The clonotype comes from a man between 18 and 29 years old in good health. The CDR3 DNA follows: TGTGCCAGCAGTTGGGACAGGGGGAACACCGGGGAGCTGTTTTTT. This gives the protein CASSWDRGNTGELFF.